This T cell receptor (beta chain) emerged from a study of blood T cell repertoires in COVID-19. Sequencing was performed with immunoSEQ multiplex PCR; in TCRdb, only in-frame clones are kept and a portion is missing. The sample consists of about 270,000 clones, 75% to 95% of them appearing once. The receptor's source is a person aged 18-30 years with COVID-19, enrolled during active disease. The sequenced sample was peripheral blood.

The CDR3 sequence is CASSLAGGRNEQFF. CDR3 DNA: TGTGCCAGCAGCTTAGCGGGAGGTAGGAATGAGCAGTTCTTC. The chain is built from TRBV11-2 and TRBJ2-1, with 7 bases aligning to TRBD2. Germline lookup yields CDR1 SGHAT and CDR2 FQNNGV. This CDR3 comprises 14 residues. V lost 1 base and J lost 7; bases outside the gene matches: 4.